This T cell receptor beta chain came from a study of molecular identifiers for immune sequencing clone quantification. Naive CD8 T cells underwent sorting with the CD8+CD4-CCR7+CD45RA+ definition. The germline V gene has CDR1 MGHRA and CDR2 YSYEKL. Trimming shortened V by 0 bases and J by 1 base, and 10 bases separated the two germline ends. CDR3 length equals 16 residues. With listed TCR primers and previously described methods, bulk TCR libraries were prepared. TCRdb passed the PCR reads through MiXCR, listing each CDR3 protein once. The sample contains about 300,000 distinct CDR3 sequences, about 21% of which appear only once. Points from the study as a whole: Over 97% of effector molecules, but under 1% in naive cells, were held by clones with more than 20 RNA copies. Highly expanded clone sizes could be underestimated through barcode sharing by identical TCR molecules.

As to this clonotype: Its antigen is unidentified.

The genes are TRBV4-1 and TRBJ2-1; TRBD1 is a possible D gene (5 bases). This clonotype was obtained from a human donor in good health. Some libraries in this study had Jurkat cell RNA spiked in. The sequencing sample was made of naive CD8+ T cells from blood, with Jurkat cell RNA spiked in. Subset specified: FACS-sorted CD8+CD4-CCR7+CD45RA+ naive T cells. The CDR3 DNA follows: TGCGCCAGCAGCCAAGATCTTCAGGGTTCCTACAATGAGCAGTTCTTC. Its protein product is CASSQDLQGSYNEQFF.